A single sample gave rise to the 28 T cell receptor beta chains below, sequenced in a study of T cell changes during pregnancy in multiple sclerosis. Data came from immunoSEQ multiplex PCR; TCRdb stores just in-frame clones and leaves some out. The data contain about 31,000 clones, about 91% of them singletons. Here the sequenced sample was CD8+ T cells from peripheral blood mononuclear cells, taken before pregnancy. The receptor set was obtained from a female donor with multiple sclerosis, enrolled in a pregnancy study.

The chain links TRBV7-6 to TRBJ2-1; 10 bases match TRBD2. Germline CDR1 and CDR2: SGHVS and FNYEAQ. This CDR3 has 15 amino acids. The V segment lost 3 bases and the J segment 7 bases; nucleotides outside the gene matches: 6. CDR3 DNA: TGTGCCAGCAGCTTTATAGCGGGAGGATGGAATGAGCAGTTCTTC. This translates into CASSFIAGGWNEQFF.

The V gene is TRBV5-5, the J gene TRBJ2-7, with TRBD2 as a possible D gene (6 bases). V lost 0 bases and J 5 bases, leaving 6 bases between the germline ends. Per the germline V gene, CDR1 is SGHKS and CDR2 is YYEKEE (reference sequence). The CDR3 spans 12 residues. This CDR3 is CASSLGGDEQYF. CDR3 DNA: TGTGCCAGCAGCTTGGGGGGGGACGAGCAGTACTTC.

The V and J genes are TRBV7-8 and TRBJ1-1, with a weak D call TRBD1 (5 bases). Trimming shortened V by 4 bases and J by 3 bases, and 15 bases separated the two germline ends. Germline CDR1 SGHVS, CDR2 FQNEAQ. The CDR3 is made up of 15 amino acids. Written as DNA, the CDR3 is TGTGCCAGCAGCTCCCTCATCAGGGCGGACACTGAAGCTTTCTTT. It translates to CASSSLIRADTEAFF.

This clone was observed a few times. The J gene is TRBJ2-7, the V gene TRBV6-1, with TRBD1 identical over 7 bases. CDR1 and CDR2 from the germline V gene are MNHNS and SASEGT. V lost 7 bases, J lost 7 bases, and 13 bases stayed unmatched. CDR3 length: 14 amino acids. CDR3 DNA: TGTGCCAGCAACAAAGGACAGGATGTCGGGGAGCAGTACTTC. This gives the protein CASNKGQDVGEQYF.

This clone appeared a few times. DNA for the CDR3: TGTGCCAGCAGCTTAGAACAGGGGGCTTCCGAGCAGTACTTC. Residues: CASSLEQGASEQYF. The J gene is TRBJ2-7, the V gene TRBV11-3, with 9 bases matching TRBD1. This CDR3 is built from 14 residues. From germline, CDR1 is SGHNT and CDR2 YENEEA. V shed 0 bases and J 6 bases; nucleotides not matched to a gene: 3.

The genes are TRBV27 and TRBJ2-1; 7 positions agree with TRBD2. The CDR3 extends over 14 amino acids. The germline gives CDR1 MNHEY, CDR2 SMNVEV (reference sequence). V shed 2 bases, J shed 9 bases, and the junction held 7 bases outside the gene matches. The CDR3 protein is CASSLLGRAGEQFF. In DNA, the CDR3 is TGTGCCAGCAGTTTACTAGGGAGGGCCGGTGAGCAGTTCTTC.

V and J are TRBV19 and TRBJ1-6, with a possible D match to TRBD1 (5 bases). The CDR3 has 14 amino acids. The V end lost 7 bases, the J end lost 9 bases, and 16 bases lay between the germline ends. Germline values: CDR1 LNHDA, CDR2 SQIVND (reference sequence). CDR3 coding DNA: TGTGCCAGTAATCTGGGGGAGGGTAGTTCACCCCTCCACTTT. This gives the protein CASNLGEGSSPLHF.

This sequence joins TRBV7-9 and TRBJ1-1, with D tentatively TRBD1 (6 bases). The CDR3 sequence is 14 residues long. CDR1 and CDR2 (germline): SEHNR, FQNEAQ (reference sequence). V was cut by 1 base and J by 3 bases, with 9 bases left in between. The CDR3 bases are TGTGCCAGCAGCTTAGTTCAGGGGCACACTGAAGCTTTCTTT. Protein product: CASSLVQGHTEAFF.

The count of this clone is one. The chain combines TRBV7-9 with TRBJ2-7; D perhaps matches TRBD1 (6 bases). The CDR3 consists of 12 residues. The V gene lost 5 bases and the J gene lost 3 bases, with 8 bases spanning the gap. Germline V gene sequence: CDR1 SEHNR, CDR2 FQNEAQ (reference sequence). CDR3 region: CASSTDSYEQYF. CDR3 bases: TGTGCCAGCAGCACGGACAGCTACGAGCAGTACTTC.

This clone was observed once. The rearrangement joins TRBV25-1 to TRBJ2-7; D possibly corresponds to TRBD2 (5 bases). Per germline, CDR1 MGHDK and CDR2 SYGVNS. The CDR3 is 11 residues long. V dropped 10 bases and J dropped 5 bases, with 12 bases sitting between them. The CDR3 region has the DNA TGTGCCATCGGGGTCGGACACGAGCAGTACTTC. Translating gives CAIGVGHEQYF.

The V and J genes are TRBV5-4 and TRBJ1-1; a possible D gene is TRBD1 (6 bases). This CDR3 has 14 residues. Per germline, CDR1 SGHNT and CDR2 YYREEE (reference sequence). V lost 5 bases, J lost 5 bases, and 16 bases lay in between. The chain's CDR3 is CASSFTGLGTEAFF. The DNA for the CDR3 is TGTGCCAGCAGTTTTACAGGGCTGGGGACTGAAGCTTTCTTT.

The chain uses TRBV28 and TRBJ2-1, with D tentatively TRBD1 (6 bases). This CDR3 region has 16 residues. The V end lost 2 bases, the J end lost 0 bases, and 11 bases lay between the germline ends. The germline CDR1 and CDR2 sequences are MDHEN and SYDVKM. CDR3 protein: CASSLNQGPSYNEQFF. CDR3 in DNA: TGTGCCAGCAGTTTAAATCAGGGGCCCTCCTACAATGAGCAGTTCTTC.

DNA of the CDR3: TGTGCCAGCAGCAGTGACCCGGGACAGATGGCCTACGAGCAGTACTTC. The encoded protein is CASSSDPGQMAYEQYF. The chain carries TRBV5-6 and TRBJ2-7; 7 bases line up with TRBD1. The CDR3 has 16 residues. Germline CDR1 is SGHDT and CDR2 is YYEEEE. Trimming at V came to 4 bases and at J to 2 bases, leaving 12 bases not matched to a gene.

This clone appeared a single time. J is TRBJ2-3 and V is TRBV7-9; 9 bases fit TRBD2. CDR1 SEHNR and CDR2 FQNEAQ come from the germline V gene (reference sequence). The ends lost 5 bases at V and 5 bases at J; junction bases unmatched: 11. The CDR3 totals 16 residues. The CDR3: CASSPPSGILQDTQYF. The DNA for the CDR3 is TGTGCCAGCAGCCCCCCTAGCGGGATCCTACAAGATACGCAGTATTTT.

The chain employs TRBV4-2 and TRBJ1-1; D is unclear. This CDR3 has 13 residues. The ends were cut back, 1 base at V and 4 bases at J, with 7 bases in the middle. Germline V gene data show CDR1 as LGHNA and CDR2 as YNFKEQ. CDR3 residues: CASSQGAGTEAFF. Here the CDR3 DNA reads TGTGCCAGCAGCCAAGGGGCGGGCACTGAAGCTTTCTTT.

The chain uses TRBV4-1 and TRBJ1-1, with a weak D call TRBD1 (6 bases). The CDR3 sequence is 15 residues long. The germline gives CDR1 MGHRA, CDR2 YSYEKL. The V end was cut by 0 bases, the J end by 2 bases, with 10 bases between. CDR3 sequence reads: CASSQEPGGNTEAFF. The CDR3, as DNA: TGCGCCAGCAGCCAAGAACCGGGGGGCAACACTGAAGCTTTCTTT.

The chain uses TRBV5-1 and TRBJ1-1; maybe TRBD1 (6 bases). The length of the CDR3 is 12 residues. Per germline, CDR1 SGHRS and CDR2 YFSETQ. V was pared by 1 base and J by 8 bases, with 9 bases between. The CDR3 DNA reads TGCGCCAGCAGCTTGTATCAGGGGGAAGCTTTCTTT. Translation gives CASSLYQGEAFF.

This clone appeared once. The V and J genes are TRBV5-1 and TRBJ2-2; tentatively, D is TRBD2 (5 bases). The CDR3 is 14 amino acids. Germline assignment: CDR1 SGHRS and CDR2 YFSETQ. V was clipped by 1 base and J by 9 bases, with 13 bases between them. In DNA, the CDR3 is TGCGCCAGCAGCTTGTGGCTAGCTTCCAGGGAGCTGTTTTTT. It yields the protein CASSLWLASRELFF.

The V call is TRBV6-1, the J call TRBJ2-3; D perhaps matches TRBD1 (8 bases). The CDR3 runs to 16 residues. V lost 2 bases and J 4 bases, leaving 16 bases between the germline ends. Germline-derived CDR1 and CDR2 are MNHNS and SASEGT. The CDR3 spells CASSERGGRGPDTQYF. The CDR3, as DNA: TGTGCCAGCAGTGAAAGGGGGGGCAGGGGGCCAGATACGCAGTATTTT.

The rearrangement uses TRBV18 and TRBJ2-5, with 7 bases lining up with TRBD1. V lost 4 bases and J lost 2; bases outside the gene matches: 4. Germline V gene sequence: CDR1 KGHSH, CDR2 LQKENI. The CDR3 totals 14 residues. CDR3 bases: TGTGCCAGCTCACTGACAGGGCCTCAAGAGACCCAGTACTTC. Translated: CASSLTGPQETQYF.

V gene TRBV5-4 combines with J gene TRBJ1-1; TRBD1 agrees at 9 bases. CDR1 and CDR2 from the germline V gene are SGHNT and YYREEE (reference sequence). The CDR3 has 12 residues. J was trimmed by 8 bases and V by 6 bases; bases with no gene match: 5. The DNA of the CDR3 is TGTGCCAGCACGGCCGGGACAGGGGAAGCTTTCTTT. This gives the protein CASTAGTGEAFF.

This CDR3 reads CAISHPAGVSYEQYF. CDR3 bases: TGTGCCATCAGTCACCCAGCGGGAGTGAGCTACGAGCAGTACTTC. J is TRBJ2-7 and V is TRBV10-3; TRBD2 matches 8 bases. The CDR3 has 15 residues. The ends lost 5 bases at V and 3 bases at J; junction bases unmatched: 9. CDR1 and CDR2 (germline): ENHRY, SYGVKD.

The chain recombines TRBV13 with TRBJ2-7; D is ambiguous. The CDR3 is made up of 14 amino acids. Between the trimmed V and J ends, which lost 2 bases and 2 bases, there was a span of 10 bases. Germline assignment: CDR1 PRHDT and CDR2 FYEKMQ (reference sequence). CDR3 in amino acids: CASSLSPDTYEQYF. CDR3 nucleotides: TGTGCCAGCAGCTTAAGTCCAGATACCTACGAGCAGTACTTC.

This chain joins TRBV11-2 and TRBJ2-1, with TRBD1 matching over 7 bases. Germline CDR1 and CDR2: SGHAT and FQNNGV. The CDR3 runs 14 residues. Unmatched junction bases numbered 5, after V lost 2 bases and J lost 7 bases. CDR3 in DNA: TGTGCCAGCAGCTTAATGACAGGGACGAATGAGCAGTTCTTC. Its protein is CASSLMTGTNEQFF.

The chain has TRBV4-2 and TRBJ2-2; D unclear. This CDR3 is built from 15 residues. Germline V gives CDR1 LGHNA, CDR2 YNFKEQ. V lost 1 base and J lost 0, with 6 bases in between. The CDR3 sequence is CASSQVVSNTGELFF. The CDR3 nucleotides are TGTGCCAGCAGCCAAGTCGTCTCGAACACCGGGGAGCTGTTTTTT.

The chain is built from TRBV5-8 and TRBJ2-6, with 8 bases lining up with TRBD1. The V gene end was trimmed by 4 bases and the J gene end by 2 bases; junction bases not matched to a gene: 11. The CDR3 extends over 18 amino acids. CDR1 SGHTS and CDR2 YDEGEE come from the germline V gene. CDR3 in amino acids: CASSPIDRDRPGANVLTF. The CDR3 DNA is TGTGCCAGCAGCCCGATTGATCGGGACAGGCCTGGGGCCAACGTCCTGACTTTC.

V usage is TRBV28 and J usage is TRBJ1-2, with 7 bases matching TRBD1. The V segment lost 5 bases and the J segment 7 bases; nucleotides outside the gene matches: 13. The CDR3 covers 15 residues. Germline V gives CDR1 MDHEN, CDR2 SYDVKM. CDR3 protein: CASSPGSDRVGGYTF. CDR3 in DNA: TGTGCCAGCAGTCCCGGCTCCGACAGGGTCGGTGGCTACACCTTC.

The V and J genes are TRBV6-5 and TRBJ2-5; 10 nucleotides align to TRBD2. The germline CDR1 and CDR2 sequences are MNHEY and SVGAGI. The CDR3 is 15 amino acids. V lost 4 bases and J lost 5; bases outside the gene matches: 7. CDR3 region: CASSLGLAARETQYF. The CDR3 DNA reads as TGTGCCAGCAGTTTAGGACTAGCGGCACGTGAGACCCAGTACTTC.